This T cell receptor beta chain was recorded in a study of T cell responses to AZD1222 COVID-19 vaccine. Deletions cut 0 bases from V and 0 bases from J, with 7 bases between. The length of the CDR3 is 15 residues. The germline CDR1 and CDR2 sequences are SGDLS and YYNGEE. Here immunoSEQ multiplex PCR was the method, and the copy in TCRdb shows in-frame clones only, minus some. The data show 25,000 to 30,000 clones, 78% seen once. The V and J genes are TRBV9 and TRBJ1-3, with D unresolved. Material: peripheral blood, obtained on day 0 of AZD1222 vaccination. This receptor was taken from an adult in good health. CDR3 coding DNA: TGTGCCAGCAGCGTAGATGTCACCTCTGGAAACACCATATATTTT. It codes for CASSVDVTSGNTIYF.